The rows below give T cell receptor beta chains drawn from one sample of a study of blood T cell repertoires in COVID-19. Profiled with immunoSEQ multiplex PCR; TCRdb holds only in-frame clones, not every one. The sample gives roughly 270,000 clones, roughly 85% of which show up once; about 2.3% is in the top ten. Sequences were obtained from PBMCs or T cells enriched from blood (not recorded which). The source is a woman between 45 and 60 years old who had recovered from COVID-19. Each CDR3 is given without its conserved first and last residue. Clone size, where shown, is once, few, many, or a class for clones that have expanded.

clone size,V gene,J gene,CDR3 protein
-,TRBV4-3,TRBJ2-2,ASSQDLGWNTGELF
-,TRBV18,TRBJ2-7,ASSPQNRGNEQY
few,TRBV18,TRBJ1-6,ASSPDRARSPLH
once,TRBV14,TRBJ2-2,ASSQDRWSSNTGELF
-,TRBV28,TRBJ1-5,ASSPGSGSQPQH
once,TRBV20-1,TRBJ2-1,SAGEVVAGENEQF
few,TRBV7-9,TRBJ2-1,ASSPKPVPDEQF
-,TRBV12-5,TRBJ1-2,ASGSPTGLGGVGYT
few,TRBV11-2,TRBJ2-7,ASRPNSGGIGYEQY
-,TRBV6-5,TRBJ1-5,ASSRGQGSQPQH
-,TRBV6-4,TRBJ1-2,ASSEGLNRKASYGYT
-,TRBV4-2,TRBJ2-1,ASSQSLAGYNEQF
-,TRBV7-6,TRBJ1-5,ASSPGTGKGNQPQH
-,TRBV19,TRBJ1-1,ASRTGTVKMNTEAF
-,TRBV30,TRBJ1-4,AWRDSGTVDEKLF
-,TRBV5-1,TRBJ2-1,ASSVAMGSYNEQF
-,TRBV7-9,TRBJ1-5,ASSTGGSNQPQH